Described below is a single TCR beta chain sequence and its context. The antigen remains undetermined. This specimen belongs to a study of T cell responses to AZD1222 COVID-19 vaccine. V shed 4 bases and J shed 6 bases, with 21 bases lying between them. CDR1 is WSHSY, CDR2 SAAADI, per germline. This CDR3 has 16 amino acids. Study-level findings and limits: Repertoire samples came only from after the peak T cell response. The donors showed a predominance of white British ancestry and of females, with possible underestimation of clonal diversity.

TCRdb's table, derived via immunoSEQ multiplex PCR, lists solely in-frame clones and lacks some. The profile covers approximately 150,000 clones, with 75% to 95% appearing a single time and approximately 3% taken by the ten largest. The source of this sequence is an adult who received the AZD1222 COVID-19 vaccine. This specimen consisted of peripheral blood, obtained 28 days after the second AZD1222 dose. The genes are TRBV10-2 and TRBJ1-2; possible D gene TRBD1, 6 bases. The CDR3 DNA reads TGCGCCAGCAGTGGGCGCAGGGACACGGCGAAGGATGGCTACACCTTC. Protein sequence: CASSGRRDTAKDGYTF.